The clone carrying this TCR beta chain has more than one count but fewer than ten. Its antigen is not identified. This specimen comes from a study of T cells after yellow fever vaccination. Study-wide findings and caveats: Reappearance after the booster was seen for most primary-vaccination clones, at roughly 96% CD4 and more than 80% CD8.

Germline V gene sequence: CDR1 MNHEY, CDR2 SVGEGT. The CDR3 totals 15 residues. Trimming took off 6 bases at V and 0 bases at J, with 12 bases between the two ends. It was through 5'RACE template switching that TCR cDNA was made, with a universal primer site and UMIs added. TCRdb fed the 5' RACE reads into MiXCR, producing one record per CDR3 protein. The table records around 70,000 distinct CDR3 sequences, approximately 6.9% of them present only once. This receptor was obtained from a man younger than 35 who received the YFV17D yellow fever vaccine. Source: CD8+ T cells sorted from PBMCs, taken more than 4 days after the first yellow fever vaccination. This chain uses TRBV6-2 or TRBV6-3 with TRBJ1-3; the D is unclear. CDR3 amino acids: CASRPGSDSGNTIYF. CDR3 nucleotide sequence: TGTGCCAGCAGACCGGGCTCCGACTCTGGAAACACCATATATTTT.